The clone carrying this T cell receptor (beta chain) came up many times. The antigen is not known. The data originate from a study of CD8 T cells in ankylosing spondylitis. Study outcomes and limitations: In ankylosing spondylitis blood, a motif of seven or eight highly homologous TCR beta variants appeared characteristic. Researchers report that disease-linked clones proved CD8+ and relatively rare in peripheral blood.

Molecular-barcoded quantitative 5'-RACE produced these TCR beta libraries. Via MiXCR, TCRdb re-called the 5' RACE reads, giving one row per CDR3 protein. The sample lists 45,000 or so distinct CDR3 sequences, roughly 9.6% occurring once. Germline V gene lookup returns CDR1 LGHDT and CDR2 YNNKEL (reference sequence). The CDR3 has 15 amino acids. Trimming took 1 base from V and 4 from J; bases not matched to a gene: 6. This receptor was identified in a male donor with ankylosing spondylitis or in good health (not recorded which). Sequenced sample: blood, either unsorted or a sorted T cell fraction (not recorded which). J is TRBJ2-5 and V is TRBV3-1; 7 bases fit TRBD1. CDR3 residues: CASSQGYSGGETQYF. CDR3 DNA: TGTGCCAGCAGCCAAGGATACTCAGGGGGAGAGACCCAGTACTTC.